This TCR beta chain was observed in a study of cytomegalovirus exposure and HLA in healthy donors (dated 2017 in TCRdb). With regard to the full study: An earlier analysis of some 620 of the donors reported approximately 260 Gb of sequence data and 117 million unique TCR beta sequences obtained from some 200 million T cells. About 300 gigabases of sequencing data and around 80 million unique TCR sequences made up an early release that covered approximately 650 HLA-typed donors. Of the roughly 400 genotyped donors, 65% to 90% were placed in the genetic ancestry cluster associated with self-reported Caucasian donors. The study was designed to test whether signatures of past pathogen exposure could be identified by cataloging public T cell receptors. The study used immunosequencing to profile the T cell repertoires of around 600 subjects and linked those repertoires to cytomegalovirus serostatus. Along with the approximately 700-subject first cohort, a separate validation cohort of over a hundred different subjects was used. The study combined high-throughput TCR immunosequencing, statistical association of individual TCRs with disease status, and machine learning to predict cytomegalovirus infection status. A later analysis re-analyzed previously published TCR beta repertoires from 650 to 800 donors and added high-resolution HLA genotyping to study TCR occurrence patterns. The later analysis used no new phenotypic data to find candidate immune exposures, relying instead on TCR beta sequences and their occurrence across donors. To decide whether each TCR beta V gene segment behaved as functional or pseudogenic, an earlier analysis of nearly 600 of the donors relied on high-throughput TCR beta sequencing. Alongside the repertoire data, information on donor age, sex, ethnicity and CMV serostatus was compiled. In a later genetic analysis, genome-wide SNP genotypes for 398 of the 666 donors were used, and that subset was treated as a discovery cohort. Every repertoire in the discovery cohort had been generated on one and the same sequencing platform. HLA typing covered class I and class II loci at four-digit resolution. The number of donors typed differed by locus, with roughly 620-630 for A, B, C, DRB1 and DQB1, roughly 550 for DQA1, over 600 for DPA1, and some 470 for DPB1. A handful of DR-DQ haplotypes were handled as single units for association and clustering because linkage in the cohort was strong. Across around 400 genotyped donors of the cohort, an average of about 250,000 unique TCR beta nucleotide sequences per donor were sequenced, and roughly 17% of those sequences were non-productive. What the research found in general, with its limitations: Cytomegalovirus status was reported to be diagnosed by the classifier with high specificity and sensitivity in both the original and validation cohorts. A further reported finding was that TCR beta sequences accurately predicted the HLA-A and HLA-B alleles for most subjects in the first cohort. Strong co-occurrence of HLA alleles, especially DR and DQ, made assigning TCR associations to individual alleles difficult. A later analysis found that HLA-associated TCR beta chains were more clonally expanded and had lower generation probabilities than equally common non-associated chains. Specific HLA alleles were associated with around 18,000 TCR beta sequences at a false discovery rate of 0.05 in a later analysis. In a later genetic analysis, fewer N-insertions in productive TCRs were reported among donors in an Asian-associated ancestry cluster than the roughly 710-donor mean. It was suggested by the authors that the approach could potentially be generalized to other disease states and immunological phenotypes. In vitro tests confirmed that a few of the cytomegalovirus-associated TCR beta chains recognize cytomegalovirus antigens. The study gave a list of about 160 TCR beta chains associated with cytomegalovirus. Only TCR beta chains were sequenced in this cohort, and the absence of alpha or paired-chain data limited detectable features. Because counts were too low, about 18 rarely observed V segments, including chromosome 9 orphons, were left out of the earlier analysis of 500 to 750 of the donors. Correlated functional status among segregating V segments might be attributable to linkage disequilibrium, but an unknown experimental factor could not be ruled out. CMV serostatus was the only immune exposure information available for the cohort. Most TCR sequences were observed very rarely across donors, whereas some public TCRs were present in many individuals. Broadly in line with IMGT annotations, most TCR beta V segments showed up in productive rearrangements about 87% or about 30% of the time in an earlier analysis of roughly 590 of the donors. V-gene and J-gene trimming of TCR beta chains was associated with a missense DCLRE1C variant in a later genetic analysis, and the association was replicated in an independent cohort. Most CMV-associated TCR beta chains appeared to be HLA-restricted in a later analysis, and the HLA associations seemed to be driven largely by CMV exposure. Sequencing depth was assumed to be roughly uniform across donors in the presence/absence analyses, though that assumption may not hold. Some IMGT-functional V segments, including TRBV6-2 and TRBV6-3, could not be distinguished by the 87-base-pair reads and were therefore excluded. In a later analysis, TCR association rates were found to vary across HLA loci, with the most associated TCRs seen for DRB1 alleles and the fewest for HLA-C alleles. A later analysis reported that several top co-occurrence clusters appeared linked to parvovirus B19, influenza, CMV and Epstein-Barr virus. A cluster of highly shared sequence variants was judged likely to represent a technical artifact of the sequencing pipeline. Because HLA typing was unavailable for some donors at each locus, only the typed subset was used in association tests.

The cohort was made up of about 610 healthy bone marrow donors. Cohort members were all nominally healthy when sampled, although unrecorded immune exposures were likely present. The donor tested CMV seronegative and was one of the 352 seronegative cohort members. Each donor provided a peripheral blood sample, and peripheral blood mononuclear cells were used for TCR beta sequencing. The Qiagen DNeasy Blood Extraction Kit was used to extract genomic DNA from the blood cell samples. The method behind the library was the immunoSEQ multiplex PCR assay. A mixture of 60 forward primers for TCR Vbeta segments and 13 reverse primers for TCR Jbeta segments was used in the multiplex PCR. The CDR3 region of rearranged TCR beta genes was amplified from genomic DNA by a multiplex PCR assay. The amplified TCR beta libraries were sequenced on the Illumina HiSeq System as 87-base-pair reads. The study's processing was this. A later analysis counted approximately 74 million unique TCR beta chains across the 600 to 850 repertoires, and some 11 million of these chains were shared by at least two donors. To remove PCR and sequencing errors, raw reads were error-corrected and collapsed into unique sequences using a nearest-neighbor algorithm that merged closely related sequences. CDR3 sequences were aligned to IMGT reference sequences to assign V, D and J gene segments. For a sequence to be retained, a match of at least six nucleotides to both a V gene segment and a J gene segment was required. Rearrangements were classified as productive when the CDR3 lacked stop codons and remained in frame with V and J, and all other rearrangements were classified as non-productive. Following IMGT convention, CDR3 was defined as the stretch from the second conserved V-encoded cysteine up to the conserved J-encoded phenylalanine. In an earlier analysis of more than 550 of the donors, sequences lacking an unambiguous match to a single V gene segment were excluded. An earlier analysis of several hundred of the donors called V segments functional above 56.7% productive rearrangements and segregating when the between-donor standard deviation exceeded 5%. To diagnose cytomegalovirus status from the catalog of TCR beta chain sequences, a statistical classification framework was built. A later analysis assigned V and J genes by comparing TCR nucleotide sequences with IMGT/GENE-DB human TR gene sequences. A later analysis assigned CDR3 sequences and most-parsimonious VDJ recombination scenarios with the TCRdist pipeline. In a later analysis, each TCR beta chain was defined by its CDR3 amino acid sequence together with its V-gene family, and reads lacking a unique V-gene family were excluded. In a later analysis, around 600 highly shared, low-generation-probability nucleotide sequences were removed to address suspected cross-contamination and a sequencing artifact. In a later analysis, a clonal expansion index for each public chain was calculated from normalized within-repertoire ranks of inferred template counts. In a later analysis, generation probabilities were computed with a VDJ recombination model fitted to out-of-frame rearrangements, and the resulting probabilities were checked against IGoR. In a later analysis, hypergeometric tests were used to score TCR-TCR, TCR-HLA and TCR-CMV co-occurrence, with a repertoire-size bias correction applied to TCR pairs. In a later analysis, false discovery rates were estimated by permuting HLA or CMV assignments 20 times. A later analysis grouped co-occurring TCRs with DBSCAN, adding TCRdist sequence similarity when clustering within HLA-allele-positive subsets. Co-occurrence clustering excluded repertoires with fewer than 30,000 or more than 120,000 public chains, plus five with anomalous nucleotide sharing. Sourced from immuneACCESS, this table was stored by TCRdb with only in-frame sequences that have V and J called. A share of the clones is absent; for the studies checked, an unresolved V gene accounts for under half, and the remainder has no known explanation. V, J and clone size are those of that table, while D and trimming were read from the DNA. In all, the sample holds fewer than 200,000 clones, and approximately 71% of those were seen once. The top ten constitute about 1.6% of the sample.

Including the terminal cysteine and phenylalanine, the CDR3 comprises 16 residues. The DNA shown is the 48-base CDR3, in frame from base 1. Here V drops 4 bases and J drops 2 bases, and the junction holds 4 bases not matched to any gene. For CDR1 and CDR2, the germline V gene (reference sequence) lists WNHNN and SYGVQD. A remark on this clone: Its antigen is still unknown. No clone much larger than this one lies a single base away; base qualities are absent.

This TCR derives from a girl aged 5-17 years in good health and CMV-seronegative. The receptor chain draws on TRBV10-1 and TRBJ2-2, and 10 junctional nucleotides match TRBD1. Sequencing input: PBMCs. This receptor has the CDR3 CASSGGQGSNTGELFF. DNA sequence: TGCGCCAGCAGTGGGGGACAGGGGTCAAACACCGGGGAGCTGTTTTTT.